These 14 T cell receptor beta chains came from one sample sequenced in a study of OX40 agonist ivuxolimab in advanced cancers. Profiling relied on immunoSEQ multiplex PCR, and the TCRdb table lists in-frame clones only, not all of them. The table includes 100,000 or so clones, 80% to 90% detected once. Sequences were derived from CD4+ or CD8+ T cells sorted from blood, sampled in a trial of the OX40 agonist ivuxolimab. The receptors derive from an adult with an advanced solid tumor such as melanoma, head and neck, liver or kidney cancer.

This clone was counted ten times or more. J is TRBJ2-7 and V is TRBV29-1; 7 bases are a match to TRBD1. J was trimmed by 2 bases and V by 6 bases; bases with no gene match: 10. The CDR3 is 14 residues long. From germline, CDR1 is SQVTM and CDR2 ANQGSEA. CDR3 amino acids: CSVQSRTGTYEQYF. The DNA of the CDR3 is TGCAGCGTCCAATCTCGGACAGGAACCTACGAGCAGTACTTC.

V is TRBV28 and J is TRBJ2-5; tentative D call: TRBD1 (5 bases). The better agreement between TRBJ2-7 and the DNA end casts doubt on the J call. The CDR3 has 12 residues. The germline V gene encodes CDR1 MDHEN and CDR2 SYDVKM. CDR3 sequence reads: CASGADPYEQYF. CDR3 nucleotides: TGTGCCAGCGGGGCAGATCCCTACGAGCAGTACTTC.

This clone was counted a single time. The chain carries TRBV28 and TRBJ2-1; D may be TRBD2 (6 bases). This CDR3 region has 14 residues. The germline V gene has CDR1 MDHEN and CDR2 SYDVKM. Trimming stripped 2 bases from V and 7 bases from J, with 12 bases between. The CDR3 coding sequence is TGTGCCAGCAGTTTACTGAGGGAGGTAAATGAGCAGTTCTTC. Translation: CASSLLREVNEQFF.

The chain recombines TRBV6-1 with TRBJ1-2; D gene uncertain. The CDR3 has 16 residues. The germline V gene encodes CDR1 MNHNS and CDR2 SASEGT. V lost 3 bases to trimming and J lost 8 bases, with 22 bases between them. The CDR3 here is CASSDRAIYILPGYTF. CDR3 coding DNA: TGTGCCAGCAGTGATCGAGCGATCTATATCCTTCCGGGCTACACCTTC.

The chain links TRBV19 to TRBJ2-1; 11 bases align to TRBD2. CDR3 size: 15 residues. After removal of 3 bases from V and 5 bases from J, the junction contained 3 bases not matched to a gene. The germline gives CDR1 LNHDA, CDR2 SQIVND (reference sequence). CDR3 nucleotides: TGTGCCAGTAGTATCCTGACTAGCGGGGACAATGAGCAGTTCTTC. Translation: CASSILTSGDNEQFF.

As for this clone: Other DNA variants within this sample encode the same CDR3. The chain links TRBV5-1 to TRBJ1-3; D gene unclear. V was cut by 0 bases and J by 0 bases, with 4 bases left in between. CDR3 length: 14 amino acids. In germline, CDR1 is SGHRS, CDR2 YFSETQ. This CDR3 reads CASSLGTSGNTIYF. For the CDR3, the DNA is TGCGCCAGCAGCTTGGGAACCTCTGGAAACACCATATATTTT.

The chain is built from TRBV2 and TRBJ1-2, with D perhaps matching TRBD1 (6 bases). The length of the CDR3 is 14 residues. Trimming cost V 5 bases and J 2 bases, with 12 bases left between them. Germline CDR1 is SNHLY and CDR2 is FYNNEI. The CDR3 DNA reads TGTGCCAGCAGTCTTACTACAGGGAACTATGGCTACACCTTC. It codes for CASSLTTGNYGYTF.

J is TRBJ2-7 and V is TRBV28; 10 nucleotides align to TRBD1. Germline V lookup: CDR1 MDHEN, CDR2 SYDVKM. The CDR3 length is 14 residues. V trimming: 7 bases; J trimming: 1 base; junction bases outside the gene matches: 4. This CDR3 is CASTTGQGSYEQYF. The CDR3 DNA reads TGTGCCAGCACCACGGGACAGGGGTCCTACGAGCAGTACTTC.

This chain uses TRBV10-3 with TRBJ1-6; weak D call: TRBD1 (5 bases). Germline values: CDR1 ENHRY, CDR2 SYGVKD. The V and J ends lost 3 bases and 7 bases respectively, with 10 bases between them. The CDR3 contains 14 residues. CDR3: CAISERDGNSPLHF. As DNA, the CDR3 is TGTGCCATCAGTGAAAGGGACGGAAATTCACCCCTCCACTTT.

The chain has TRBV5-1 and TRBJ2-7, with 11 bases identical to TRBD2. The germline gives CDR1 SGHRS, CDR2 YFSETQ. With V trimmed by 3 bases and J by 6 bases, 17 bases remained unmatched. The CDR3 is 18 residues long. The CDR3 reads CASSSSISGRALVVEQYF. The CDR3 region has the DNA TGCGCCAGCAGCTCCTCAATTAGCGGGAGGGCCCTAGTTGTCGAGCAGTACTTC.

The chain combines TRBV6-6 with TRBJ2-7, with D perhaps TRBD1 (6 bases). Trimming took off 5 bases at V and 6 bases at J, with 17 bases between the two ends. The CDR3 has 14 amino acids. The germline gives CDR1 MNHNY, CDR2 SVGAGI (reference sequence). In nucleotides, the CDR3 is TGTGCCAGCAGTCGACAGGCCCCCCCCTCCGAGCAGTACTTC. It codes for CASSRQAPPSEQYF.

The rearrangement joins TRBV7-2 to TRBJ2-3; tentatively, D is TRBD1 (6 bases). From germline, CDR1 is SGHTA and CDR2 FQGNSA. The CDR3 extends over 14 amino acids. Trimming removed 3 bases from V and 6 bases from J, with 13 bases in between. As DNA, the CDR3 is TGTGCCAGCAGCTTCGATACTAGGGGGGATACGCAGTATTTT. This encodes CASSFDTRGDTQYF.

A single count supports this clone. The chain is built from TRBV6-1 and TRBJ1-1, with D possibly TRBD1 on 5 matching bases. CDR3 length: 13 residues. The V gene lost 9 bases and the J gene lost 1 base, with 12 bases spanning the gap. The germline CDR1 and CDR2 sequences are MNHNS and SASEGT. The CDR3 DNA follows: TGTGCCAGTCATCAGGGACCGAACACTGAAGCTTTCTTT. Protein sequence: CASHQGPNTEAFF.

This chain joins TRBV28 and TRBJ2-3; D is uncertain. CDR1 is MDHEN, CDR2 SYDVKM, per germline. Trimming pared 3 bases from V and 4 bases from J, leaving 11 bases between. There are 14 residues in the CDR3. CDR3 sequence reads: CASSLVVPADTQYF. The CDR3 nucleotides read TGTGCCAGCAGTTTGGTGGTTCCCGCAGATACGCAGTATTTT.